These T cell receptor beta chains were read from a single sample in a study of OX40 agonist ivuxolimab in advanced cancers. TCRdb's table, derived via immunoSEQ multiplex PCR, lists solely in-frame clones and lacks some. Of some 70,000 clones in the sample, around 80% are singletons; the top ten hold around 1.1%. This specimen consisted of CD4+ or CD8+ T cells sorted from blood, obtained in a trial of the OX40 agonist ivuxolimab. The receptors come from an adult with an advanced solid tumor such as melanoma, head and neck, liver or kidney cancer. The CDR3 runs from the conserved cysteine through the conserved F or W. The D gene is left open where the match is weak. Rows may omit the clone size; those that give it use once, few, many or a size class.

v_call	clone_size	j_call	d_call	cdr3_nt	cdr3_aa
TRBV25-1	-	TRBJ1-4	TRBD1	TGTGCCAGCAGTCCGGGACAGGGATCAACTAATGAAAAACTGTTTTTT	CASSPGQGSTNEKLFF
TRBV11-3	-	TRBJ2-1	TRBD1	TGTGCCAGCCAGGACAGGGGGCGAAGTGAGCAGTTCTTC	CASQDRGRSEQFF
TRBV18	-	TRBJ1-5	-	TGTGCCAGCTCACCGGGGGGCCCAAGCAATCAGCCCCAGCATTTT	CASSPGGPSNQPQHF
TRBV7-9	-	TRBJ2-1	TRBD1	TGTGCCAGCAGCGGGGACAGGGGGCCTAACAATGAGCAGTTCTTC	CASSGDRGPNNEQFF
TRBV9	-	TRBJ2-2	TRBD1	TGTGCCAGCAGTAAACCGGGACAGGGCTTCACCGGGGAGCTGTTTTTT	CASSKPGQGFTGELFF
TRBV11-2	-	TRBJ2-4	-	TGTGCCAGCAGCTTAAACAGGGACAACATTCAGTACTTC	CASSLNRDNIQYF
TRBV5-8	-	TRBJ1-6	-	TGTGCCAGCAGCATATCGAGCAATTCACCCCTCCACTTT	CASSISSNSPLHF
TRBV19	-	TRBJ2-7	TRBD1	TGTGCCAGTAGTACCCAGGGGACAGGGGAATCCTACGAGCAGTACTTC	CASSTQGTGESYEQYF
TRBV7-2	-	TRBJ1-3	TRBD1	TGTGCCAGCAGCTCCGACAGGGGTGGCTCTGGAAACACCATATATTTT	CASSSDRGGSGNTIYF
TRBV9	-	TRBJ1-2	-	TGTGCCAGCAGCCCCCGGGGGTCGGATCGATATGGCTACACCTTC	CASSPRGSDRYGYTF
TRBV5-5	-	TRBJ2-7	TRBD1	TGTGCCAGCAGGCGTGACCGGGACAGGGCAAGGGAGCAGTACTTC	CASRRDRDRAREQYF
TRBV7-2	-	TRBJ2-7	TRBD1	TGTGCCAGCAGCTTTACAGGGGGCGCGATCCACGAGCAGTACTTC	CASSFTGGAIHEQYF
TRBV7-2	-	TRBJ2-7	-	TGTGCCAGCAGCTTAGGTCTCCTGGGTCACGAGCAGTACTTC	CASSLGLLGHEQYF
TRBV6-5	-	TRBJ1-3	-	TGTGCCAGCAGGAGACAGACTTCCTCTGGAAACACCATATATTTT	CASRRQTSSGNTIYF
TRBV2	few	TRBJ1-5	-	TGTGCCAGCAGCTCCCAAGCTCGCGGTCAGCCCCAGCATTTT	CASSSQARGQPQHF
TRBV16	few	TRBJ1-3	-	TGTGCCAGCAGCCCTCTATCGCTCTCTGGAAACACCATATATTTT	CASSPLSLSGNTIYF
TRBV7-9	-	TRBJ2-1	TRBD2	TGTGCCAGCAGCTTACGTCTAGCGGGGCATAATGAGCAGTTCTTC	CASSLRLAGHNEQFF
TRBV27	-	TRBJ2-1	TRBD1	TGTGCCAGCAACAAACTGGGACAGGGGGAGAACAATGAGCAGTTCTTC	CASNKLGQGENNEQFF
TRBV4-3	-	TRBJ2-7	-	TGCGCCAGCAGCCAATTCGGAGGATACGAGCAGTACTTC	CASSQFGGYEQYF
TRBV5-1	once	TRBJ1-6	TRBD1	TGCGCCAGCAGCCTTGGACAGGGGGCTTTGAATTCACCCCTCCACTTT	CASSLGQGALNSPLHF
TRBV10-3	-	TRBJ1-2	-	TGTGCCATCAGTGAGTCGGGGTCTGGTGGCTACACCTTC	CAISESGSGGYTF
TRBV11-2	-	TRBJ1-1	-	TGTGCCAGCAGCTCCCAATATGGAGCTTTCTTT	CASSSQYGAFF
TRBV20-1	-	TRBJ2-5	-	TGCAGTGCTTTCCAAGAGACCCAGTACTTC	CSAFQETQYF